This T cell receptor (beta chain) emerged from a study of T cells in Graves' hyperthyroidism and ophthalmopathy. Findings of the study overall: Most thyroid clonotypes that were expanded above 0.001 also turned up in blood.

CDR1 WNHNN and CDR2 SYGVQD come from the germline V gene (reference sequence). The V end lost 0 bases, the J end lost 3 bases, and 15 bases lay between the germline ends. CDR3 length equals 17 residues. Clinicians diagnosed patients from clinical symptoms, serum thyroxine and TRAb, thyroid ultrasound and orbital computed tomography. Amplification of TCR beta CDR3 regions was performed using RNA transcripts as template. The primer set for the first-round RT-PCR of the TCR CDR3 was HTBI. TCRdb re-called the multiplex PCR reads through MiXCR, storing one row per CDR3 protein. Among roughly 530,000 distinct CDR3 sequences, roughly 17% were seen once, and the ten largest hold approximately 15%. This clonotype has at least ten counts. Its antigen is still unknown.

Sequenced: blood. The chain is built from TRBV10-1 and TRBJ2-1; D is possibly TRBD2 (7 bases). The sequence came from a young woman with Graves' ophthalmopathy. This CDR3 is CASSESVGGQIYNEQFF. CDR3 bases: TGCGCCAGCAGTGAGTCGGTGGGGGGGCAAATCTACAATGAGCAGTTCTTC.